This T cell receptor beta chain was sequenced for a study of response to subunit inactivated influenza vaccine. This CDR3 is built from 14 residues. Germline V gene sequence: CDR1 LGHDT, CDR2 YNNKEL (reference sequence). V gave up 0 bases and J gave up 6 bases, with 9 bases separating them. There are many counts of this clonotype. What it binds is not known. TCRdb recomputed calls from the RT-PCR reads with MiXCR, one row per CDR3 protein. Of 650,000 to 800,000 distinct CDR3 sequences in the sample, approximately 14% are singletons; the top ten hold 6% to 7%. Study-wide results and caveats: That few new T cells are recruited by each seasonal influenza vaccination was the authors' suggestion.

The chain has TRBV3-1 and TRBJ1-5; D remains ambiguous. Sample: PBMCs from blood, taken 14 to 15 days before vaccination. The receptor comes from a man aged 50 to 59 who received an inactivated influenza vaccine. This CDR3 reads CASSQDPYGQPQHF. The CDR3 coding sequence is TGTGCCAGCAGCCAAGATCCCTATGGTCAGCCCCAGCATTTT.